The next 21 T cell receptor beta chains were all read from a single sample in a study of shared clonotypes between healthy human individuals. Generated by immunoSEQ multiplex PCR, the TCRdb table keeps only in-frame clones and is missing some. The repertoire holds about 960,000 clones, with over 60% as singletons. Sequenced: memory CD4+ T cells sorted from blood. Sample subset: CD45RA-negative fraction. The receptors originated from a man aged 18 to 30 in good health.

V gene TRBV10-2 combines with J gene TRBJ1-1; D gene unclear. CDR3 length: 14 amino acids. Trimming removed 4 bases from V and 8 bases from J, with 17 bases in between. Germline V gene sequence: CDR1 WSHSY, CDR2 SAAADI. DNA of the CDR3: TGCGCCAGCAGTGCCCTGGGCAGCGGCTCCGAAGCTTTCTTT. Translating it yields CASSALGSGSEAFF.

The chain employs TRBV6-1 and TRBJ1-1; TRBD1 matches at 11 bases. Germline CDR1 MNHNS, CDR2 SASEGT. The CDR3 is 18 residues long. With V trimmed by 4 bases and J by 5 bases, 15 bases remained unmatched. The CDR3, as DNA: TGTGCCAGCAGTGTTCCCCTCCGGACAGGGGGCTGGAGAACTGAAGCTTTCTTT. Amino acids: CASSVPLRTGGWRTEAFF.

The rearrangement uses TRBV29-1 and TRBJ1-6; D is possibly TRBD1 (6 bases). The CDR3 runs to 14 residues. Germline-derived CDR1 and CDR2 are SQVTM and ANQGSEA. Between the trimmed V and J ends, which lost 5 bases and 4 bases, there was a span of 12 bases. The CDR3 reads CSVQRGGYNSPLHF. Written as DNA, the CDR3 is TGCAGCGTTCAAAGGGGGGGATATAATTCACCCCTCCACTTT.

Comment on this clone: Other DNA sequences in the same sample also yield this CDR3. V and J are TRBV11-3 and TRBJ2-7; no clear D. Per germline, CDR1 SGHNT and CDR2 YENEEA. There are 13 residues in the CDR3. V gave up 1 base and J gave up 1 base, with 5 bases separating them. The CDR3 loop reads CASSLGPSYEQYF. In DNA, the CDR3 is TGTGCCAGCAGCTTAGGGCCTTCCTACGAGCAGTACTTC. Drawing the rest from reference TRBV11-3 and TRBJ2-7, the complete variable domain is EAGVVQSPRYKIIEKKQPVAFWCNPISGHNTLYWYLQNLGQGPELLIRYENEEAVDDSQLPKDRFSAERLKGVDSTLKIQPAELGDSAVYLCASSLGPSYEQYFGPGTRLTVT.

The rearrangement joins TRBV7-2 to TRBJ1-6; D might be TRBD1 (5 bases). V was clipped by 5 bases and J by 10 bases, with 18 bases between them. This CDR3 has 15 amino acids. Germline CDR1 and CDR2: SGHTA and FQGNSA. In DNA form, the CDR3 reads TGTGCCAGCAGCACCTCGGAAGGGGCGAGGTCACCCCTCCACTTT. Translated: CASSTSEGARSPLHF.

This chain uses TRBV6-6 with TRBJ1-2, with D possibly matching TRBD1 (6 bases). There are 13 residues in the CDR3. V was trimmed by 5 bases and J by 7 bases, leaving 14 bases between them. CDR1 MNHNY and CDR2 SVGAGI come from the germline V gene (reference sequence). The DNA of the CDR3 is TGTGCCAGCAGTCAACAGGGTCTCTTTGGCTACACCTTC. This translates into CASSQQGLFGYTF.

This clone is a singleton in its sample. The gene calls are TRBV6-5 and TRBJ1-4, with 11 bases matching TRBD1. The junction had 5 bases not matched to a gene; V was cut back by 4 bases and J by 10 bases. Germline CDR1 is MNHEY and CDR2 is SVGAGI. The CDR3 spans 14 residues. The CDR3 loop is CASSLDRGRLKLFF. The CDR3 region has the DNA TGTGCCAGCAGTTTGGACAGGGGGCGCCTAAAACTGTTTTTT.

This chain joins TRBV11-2 and TRBJ1-1; the match to TRBD1 covers 8 bases. J was trimmed by 3 bases and V by 5 bases; bases with no gene match: 5. The CDR3 runs 14 residues. Germline V CDR1 and CDR2: SGHAT, FQNNGV. DNA of the CDR3: TGTGCCAGCAGCCCGAACAGGGGGGACACTGAAGCTTTCTTT. It specifies CASSPNRGDTEAFF.

The chain uses TRBV6-5 and TRBJ2-7, with 9 bases lining up with TRBD1. The CDR3 contains 15 residues. Germline CDR1 MNHEY, CDR2 SVGAGI. Unmatched junction bases numbered 6, after V lost 5 bases and J lost 1 base. The CDR3 sequence: CASSRSGTGSYEQYF. Written as DNA, the CDR3 is TGTGCCAGCAGTCGTTCCGGGACAGGGTCCTACGAGCAGTACTTC.

The chain uses TRBV9 and TRBJ1-1, with D uncertain. This CDR3 has 14 amino acids. Trimming removed 2 bases from V and 1 base from J, with 9 bases in between. The germline CDR1 and CDR2 sequences are SGDLS and YYNGEE. The CDR3 is CASSVTPQNTEAFF. CDR3 in DNA: TGTGCCAGCAGCGTGACCCCTCAGAACACTGAAGCTTTCTTT.

This chain joins TRBV14 and TRBJ1-3; D remains unclear. V dropped 3 bases and J dropped 4 bases, with 16 bases sitting between them. The CDR3 length is 16 residues. CDR1 SGHDN and CDR2 FVKESK come from the germline V gene. The CDR3 DNA reads TGTGCCAGCAGCCAGCTCCTAATGGGATCGGGAAACACCATATATTTT. It specifies CASSQLLMGSGNTIYF.

This chain joins TRBV18 and TRBJ1-3; D is ambiguous. The CDR3 length is 18 residues. V lost 3 bases to trimming and J lost 2 bases, with 20 bases between them. The germline gives CDR1 KGHSH, CDR2 LQKENI. CDR3 protein: CASSPKGYRTDAGNTIYF. For the CDR3, the DNA is TGTGCCAGCTCACCCAAAGGTTATAGAACAGACGCTGGAAACACCATATATTTT.

This sequence joins TRBV19 and TRBJ2-2; 8 bases are a match to TRBD1. Looked up from germline, CDR1 is LNHDA and CDR2 is SQIVND (reference sequence). Trimming removed 6 bases from V and 3 bases from J; junction bases left unmatched: 3. There are 14 residues in the CDR3. The DNA of the CDR3 is TGTGCCAGTAGAGGACAGGGTGACACCGGGGAGCTGTTTTTT. Translating gives CASRGQGDTGELFF.

The chain couples TRBV6-1 to TRBJ2-7, with TRBD1 as a possible D gene (5 bases). The germline CDR1 and CDR2 sequences are MNHNS and SASEGT. This CDR3 contains 11 residues. V was pared by 6 bases and J by 3 bases, with 6 bases between. The DNA for the CDR3 is TGTGCCAGCAGGGGGCTCTACGAGCAGTACTTC. Translating gives CASRGLYEQYF.

This clone was seen a single time. This sequence joins TRBV9 and TRBJ2-1, with no clear D. Between the trimmed V and J ends, which lost 4 bases and 3 bases, there was a span of 8 bases. The CDR3 loop spans 13 amino acids. CDR1 SGDLS and CDR2 YYNGEE come from the germline V gene. Here the CDR3 reads CASSPQDYNEQFF. The CDR3 region has the DNA TGTGCCAGCAGCCCCCAGGACTACAATGAGCAGTTCTTC.

The chain joins TRBV5-6 to TRBJ1-2; D is undetermined. The CDR3 sequence is 14 residues long. Germline assignment: CDR1 SGHDT and CDR2 YYEEEE. The V end lost 0 bases, the J end lost 8 bases, and 14 bases lay between the germline ends. The CDR3 protein is CASSLVTAPRGYTF. In nucleotides, the CDR3 is TGTGCCAGCAGCTTGGTTACAGCCCCGCGGGGCTACACCTTC.

There are many counts of this clone. The V and J genes are TRBV23-1 and TRBJ2-2, with 8 bases aligning to TRBD1. TRBV23-1 qualifies as an ORF whose function is uncertain. J gave up 6 bases and V 5 bases, and 5 bases lay outside the gene matches. This CDR3 spans 14 amino acids. CDR3 bases: TGCGCCAGCAGTGGACAGGGCAGTCCCGGGGAGCTGTTTTTT. It encodes CASSGQGSPGELFF.

The rearrangement links TRBV18 to TRBJ1-2; maybe TRBD1 (5 bases). Per germline, CDR1 KGHSH and CDR2 LQKENI. This CDR3 is built from 13 residues. V was shortened by 3 bases and J by 6 bases, with 11 bases between the two germline ends. The CDR3: CASSPSGWNGYTF. The CDR3 DNA sequence: TGTGCCAGCTCACCCTCAGGGTGGAATGGCTACACCTTC.

The table lists this clone with a count of one. The V gene is TRBV4-1, the J gene TRBJ2-3; 12 bases map to TRBD2. The trim removed 4 bases at V and 7 bases at J, leaving 6 bases unmatched. The CDR3 has 15 amino acids. From germline, CDR1 is MGHRA and CDR2 YSYEKL. CDR3 residues: CASSPMGLAGNTQYF. DNA for the CDR3: TGCGCCAGCAGCCCAATGGGACTAGCGGGTAATACGCAGTATTTT.

The CDR3 bases are TGTGCCAGCAGTTCCCTGGGGACAGGGGATACCAAAAACATTCAGTACTTC. Translating it yields CASSSLGTGDTKNIQYF. V usage is TRBV28 and J usage is TRBJ2-4; 10 bases fit TRBD1. From germline, CDR1 is MDHEN and CDR2 SYDVKM. V shed 4 bases, J shed 2 bases, and the junction held 8 bases outside the gene matches. The CDR3 has 17 amino acids.

The rearrangement links TRBV2 to TRBJ1-5; the match to TRBD1 covers 9 bases. Germline trimming cut 7 bases from V and 6 bases from J; bases unmatched to any gene: 10. This CDR3 is 15 amino acids long. Germline V gives CDR1 SNHLY, CDR2 FYNNEI. The CDR3 loop is CASNKPGQGGQPQHF. The CDR3 DNA is TGTGCCAGCAATAAACCGGGACAGGGAGGTCAGCCCCAGCATTTT.